This T cell receptor beta chain appears in the sequencing data of a study of CD8+ T cells in alopecia areata. The study, taken as a whole, reports: Possibly because of HLA-related factors, TCR sharing was less clear across patients than in mice. Scalp samples also yield sequences of resident alphabeta T cells from normal skin.

Of note for this clone: Antigen: not known.

Sampling of alopecia areata patients yielded lesional scalp punch biopsies as well as peripheral blood. This CDR3 region has 13 residues. Germline V gene sequence: CDR1 PRHDT, CDR2 FYEKMQ (reference sequence). Trimming pared 6 bases from V and 2 bases from J, leaving 11 bases between. Investigators isolated RNA and reverse transcribed it into cDNA to act as the sequencing template. This table comes from immunoSEQ multiplex PCR, and its TCRdb copy is limited to in-frame clones, with some not included. The table lists several thousand clones, 55% of them singletons. This TCR was recovered from a human donor with alopecia areata. The chain links TRBV13 to TRBJ2-7, with D possibly matching TRBD1 (6 bases). Here the sequenced sample was skin, taken at week 0. In nucleotides, the CDR3 is TGTGCCAGCAGTGTGGCAGGGGCCTACGAGCAGTACTTC. It encodes CASSVAGAYEQYF.